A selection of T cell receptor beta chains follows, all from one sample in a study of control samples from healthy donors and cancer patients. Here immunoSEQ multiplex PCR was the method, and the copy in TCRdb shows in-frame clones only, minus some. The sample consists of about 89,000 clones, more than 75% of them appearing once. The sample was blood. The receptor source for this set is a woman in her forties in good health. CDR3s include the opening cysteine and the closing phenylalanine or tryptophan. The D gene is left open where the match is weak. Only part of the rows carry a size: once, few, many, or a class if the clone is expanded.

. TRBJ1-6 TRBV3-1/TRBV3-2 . TGTGCCAGCAGTGCGTGGGACGGCTATAATTCACCCCTCCACTTT CASSAWDGYNSPLHF
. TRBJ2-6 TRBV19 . TGTGCCAGTAGTCGACAGGCCACCAGCTCTGGGGCCAACGTCCTGACTTTC CASSRQATSSGANVLTF
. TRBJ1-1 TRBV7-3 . TGTGCCAGCAGCTTAGGCCAAAACACTGAAGCTTTCTTT CASSLGQNTEAFF
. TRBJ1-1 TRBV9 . TGTGCCAGCAGCTACACACGGACTGGTACTGAAGCTTTCTTT CASSYTRTGTEAFF
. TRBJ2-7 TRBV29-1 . TGCAGCGCCCGTACCGGGCTGGGGTCCTACGAGCAGTACTTC CSARTGLGSYEQYF
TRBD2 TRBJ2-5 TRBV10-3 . TGTGCCATCAGTGAGAGTGAGGTAGCGGGGCAGACCCAGTACTTC CAISESEVAGQTQYF
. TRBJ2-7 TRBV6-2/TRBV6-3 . TGTGCCAGCAGTTTTAACAGGATCTCCTACGAGCAGTACTTC CASSFNRISYEQYF
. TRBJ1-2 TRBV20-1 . TGCAGTGCTAGGACAGAATATGGCTACACCTTC CSARTEYGYTF
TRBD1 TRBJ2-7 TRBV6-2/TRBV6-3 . TGTGCCAGCAGCTGGGACAGGGCGAACGAGCAGTACTTC CASSWDRANEQYF
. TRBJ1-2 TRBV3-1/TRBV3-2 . TGTGCCAGCAGCCCAGCGACCCTACGGGATGGCTACACCTTC CASSPATLRDGYTF
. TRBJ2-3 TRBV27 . TGTGCCAGCAGACCGGGCCTTAGCACAGATACGCAGTATTTT CASRPGLSTDTQYF
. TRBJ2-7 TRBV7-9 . TGTGCCAGCAGCTTAGTTGGGGGGAACCCCTACGAGCAGTACTTC CASSLVGGNPYEQYF
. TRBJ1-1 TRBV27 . TGTGCCAGCAGTATATATCTTGGGGGGGGTGAAGCTTTCTTT CASSIYLGGGEAFF
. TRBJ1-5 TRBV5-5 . TGTGCCAGCAGGGCCGGGACCCTGGATCAGCCCCAGCATTTT CASRAGTLDQPQHF
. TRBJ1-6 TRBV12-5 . TGTGCTAGTGGTTTGGACCGTCATAATTCACCCCTCCACTTT CASGLDRHNSPLHF
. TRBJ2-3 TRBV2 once TGTGCCAGCAGGGAGAGAGGGGCATCCTACACAGATACGCAGTATTTT CASRERGASYTDTQYF
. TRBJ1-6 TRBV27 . TGTGCCAGCAGCCTTTTGGGGAGGAGCTCCTATAATTCACCCCTCCACTTT CASSLLGRSSYNSPLHF
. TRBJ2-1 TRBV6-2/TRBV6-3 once TGTGCCAGCAGTTACAGGGGGGACATTAATGAGCAGTTCTTC CASSYRGDINEQFF
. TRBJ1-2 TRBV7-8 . TGTGCCAGCAGCTCCTCGACAGCCCGGGGTGGCTACACCTTC CASSSSTARGGYTF
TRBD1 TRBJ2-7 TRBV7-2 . TGTGCCAGCAGGCCGGGACAGGCTTACGAGCAGTACTTC CASRPGQAYEQYF